This passage covers 21 T cell receptor beta chains from one sample sequenced in a study of T cell responses to AZD1222 COVID-19 vaccine. Profiled with immunoSEQ multiplex PCR; TCRdb holds only in-frame clones, not every one. The sample lists roughly 160,000 clones; 88% were seen once. The input for sequencing was peripheral blood, taken 28 days after the second AZD1222 dose. These receptors were obtained from an adult who received the AZD1222 COVID-19 vaccine.

The V call is TRBV29-1, the J call TRBJ2-3; D is undetermined. The CDR3 length is 12 residues. Per germline, CDR1 SQVTM and CDR2 ANQGSEA. The V end lost 6 bases, the J end lost 6 bases, and 13 bases lay between the germline ends. The CDR3 coding sequence is TGCAGCGTCGCCCCTTTTGTCGATACGCAGTATTTT. Protein product: CSVAPFVDTQYF.

This clone was seen more than once but under ten times. The genes are TRBV5-1 and TRBJ1-4; TRBD1 matches at 10 bases. The V segment lost 4 bases and the J segment 5 bases; nucleotides outside the gene matches: 2. CDR3 length equals 14 residues. Germline V gene data show CDR1 as SGHRS and CDR2 as YFSETQ. Here the CDR3 DNA reads TGCGCCAGCAGCCAGGACAGGGGGAATGAAAAACTGTTTTTT. The encoded protein is CASSQDRGNEKLFF.

In DNA, the CDR3 is TGTGCCAGCAGTGAATCCTTGGTAGCGCAGTATTTT. Residues: CASSESLVAQYF. The gene calls are TRBV6-1 and TRBJ2-3; D is undetermined. The CDR3 has 12 amino acids. V was cut by 2 bases and J by 10 bases, with 10 bases left in between. Germline loops: CDR1 MNHNS, CDR2 SASEGT.

The J gene is TRBJ1-1, the V gene TRBV27; TRBD1 aligns across 7 bases. Germline trimming cut 6 bases from V and 6 bases from J; bases unmatched to any gene: 10. Germline lookup yields CDR1 MNHEY and CDR2 SMNVEV (reference sequence). The CDR3 contains 14 residues. CDR3 sequence (DNA): TGTGCCAGCAGAACCCTACAGGGGCCCTCTGAAGCTTTCTTT. It codes for CASRTLQGPSEAFF.

V and J are TRBV5-1 and TRBJ1-2, with 10 bases aligning to TRBD1. The length of the CDR3 is 14 residues. V shed 4 bases and J 2 bases; nucleotides not matched to a gene: 2. Germline-derived CDR1 and CDR2 are SGHRS and YFSETQ. The CDR3 sequence is CASSGDRGNYGYTF. CDR3 coding DNA: TGCGCCAGCAGCGGGGACAGGGGCAACTATGGCTACACCTTC. Drawing the rest from reference TRBV5-1 and TRBJ1-2, the complete variable domain is KAGVTQTPRYLIKTRGQQVTLSCSPISGHRSVSWYQQTPGQGLQFLFEYFSETQRNKGNFPGRFSGRQFSNSRSEMNVSTLELGDSALYLCASSGDRGNYGYTFGSGTRLTVV.

The rearrangement uses TRBV7-9 and TRBJ1-5, with 8 bases lining up with TRBD1. V dropped 1 base and J dropped 5; count of bases not matched to a gene: 4. The CDR3 has 15 amino acids. Germline CDR1 reads SEHNR; CDR2 reads FQNEAQ (reference sequence). Here the CDR3 reads CASSLGRGHDQPQHF. CDR3 nucleotides: TGTGCCAGCAGCTTAGGCAGGGGGCACGATCAGCCCCAGCATTTT.

The V and J genes are TRBV6-5 and TRBJ2-1; D assignment may be TRBD1 or TRBD2 (6 bases each). The CDR3 runs 15 residues. In germline, CDR1 is MNHEY, CDR2 SVGAGI. Trimming took off 6 bases at V and 5 bases at J, with 17 bases between the two ends. Here the CDR3 reads CASRPGDWTNNEQFF. The CDR3 DNA is TGTGCCAGCAGACCAGGGGATTGGACTAACAATGAGCAGTTCTTC.

The chain couples TRBV5-1 to TRBJ2-3, with D possibly matching TRBD1 (7 bases). There are 15 residues in the CDR3. With 4 bases removed from V and 2 bases from J, the gap between germline ends came to 14 bases. Germline CDR1 and CDR2: SGHRS and YFSETQ. The CDR3 loop reads CASSPGGTATDTQYF. The CDR3 DNA follows: TGCGCCAGCAGCCCTGGGGGGACAGCCACAGATACGCAGTATTTT.

The CDR3: CASSVHLNTEAFF. CDR3 DNA sequence: TGTGCCAGCAGCGTACACCTGAACACTGAAGCTTTCTTT. The chain links TRBV9 to TRBJ1-1, with unresolved D. Germline-derived CDR1 and CDR2 are SGDLS and YYNGEE. CDR3 length equals 13 residues. V lost 1 base to trimming and J lost 0 bases, with 4 bases between them.

The rearrangement uses TRBV15 and TRBJ2-5; D perhaps matches TRBD2 (5 bases). The CDR3 extends over 13 amino acids. Germline CDR1 LNHNV, CDR2 YYDKDF (reference sequence). Deletions cut 6 bases from V and 4 bases from J, with 12 bases between. The chain's CDR3 is CATSPVGGETQYF. The CDR3 region has the DNA TGTGCCACCAGTCCTGTAGGAGGAGAGACCCAGTACTTC.

The CDR3 protein is CASGRRGGLSDTQYF. CDR3 coding DNA: TGTGCCAGCGGCCGGAGGGGGGGCTTGTCAGATACGCAGTATTTT. The chain uses TRBV5-6 and TRBJ2-3, with D possibly being TRBD2 (7 bases). The CDR3 runs to 15 residues. The V end lost 7 bases, the J end lost 4 bases, and 19 bases lay between the germline ends. Germline V gene data show CDR1 as SGHDT and CDR2 as YYEEEE.

The chain uses TRBV5-6 and TRBJ1-5; D perhaps matches TRBD1 (5 bases). This CDR3 is built from 13 residues. Trimming took off 4 bases at V and 6 bases at J, with 11 bases between the two ends. CDR1 and CDR2 from the germline V gene are SGHDT and YYEEEE. CDR3 nucleotides: TGTGCCAGCAGCCCCGCAGGGTTTCAGCCCCAGCATTTT. This codes for CASSPAGFQPQHF.

The chain recombines TRBV18 with TRBJ2-7; 9 positions agree with TRBD1. The length of the CDR3 is 15 residues. Per germline, CDR1 KGHSH and CDR2 LQKENI. V lost 3 bases, J lost 3 bases, and 6 bases stayed unmatched. The CDR3, as DNA: TGTGCCAGCTCACCCCCGGGACAGGGAATCTACGAGCAGTACTTC. It codes for CASSPPGQGIYEQYF.

The chain carries TRBV2 and TRBJ1-4; maybe TRBD1 (5 bases). The CDR3 loop spans 13 amino acids. V shed 8 bases and J shed 12 bases, with 19 bases lying between them. Germline CDR1 reads SNHLY; CDR2 reads FYNNEI. The DNA of the CDR3 is TGTGCCAGCTCATCACGGAGGGACGAAGAACTGTTTTTT. Residues: CASSSRRDEELFF.

This clone has a single count. At one boundary the junction diverges from the germline segment, which might be a read error. The V gene is TRBV7-3, the J gene TRBJ2-1, with D unclear. This CDR3 is built from 12 residues. Germline CDR1 and CDR2: SGHTA and FQGTGA. CDR3 sequence (DNA): TGTGCCAGCAGCCTAACCCTTAATGAGCAGTTCTTC. This encodes CASSLTLNEQFF.

The V call is TRBV6-5, the J call TRBJ1-2; D is undetermined. The V gene lost 5 bases and the J gene lost 4 bases, with 11 bases spanning the gap. Germline V lookup: CDR1 MNHEY, CDR2 SVGAGI. This CDR3 spans 13 amino acids. The CDR3 is CASSRTLGYGYTF. Written as DNA, the CDR3 is TGTGCCAGCAGTAGGACCCTGGGCTATGGCTACACCTTC.

The chain joins TRBV19 to TRBJ1-5; D possibly corresponds to TRBD1 (6 bases). V lost 6 bases and J lost 3, with 15 bases in between. Germline loops: CDR1 LNHDA, CDR2 SQIVND (reference sequence). The CDR3 sequence is 15 residues long. Here the CDR3 reads CASRPLQGDNQPQHF. CDR3 in DNA: TGTGCCAGTAGACCCCTACAGGGCGACAATCAGCCCCAGCATTTT.

The chain carries TRBV4-2 and TRBJ2-3, with TRBD2 matching 11 bases. This CDR3 has 18 residues. V lost 1 base to trimming and J lost 4 bases; unmatched junction nucleotides: 10. Germline CDR1 reads LGHNA; CDR2 reads YNFKEQ. The CDR3 DNA is TGTGCCAGCAGCCAAGCCGCTAGACTAGCGGGGCGGGCAGATACGCAGTATTTT. The encoded protein is CASSQAARLAGRADTQYF.

The chain carries TRBV10-1 and TRBJ1-2; no clear D gene. The CDR3 is made up of 13 amino acids. Per the germline V gene, CDR1 is WNHNN and CDR2 is SYGVQD (reference sequence). V was shortened by 0 bases and J by 3 bases, with 5 bases between the two germline ends. The DNA of the CDR3 is TGCGCCAGCAGTGAGTCAGAGTACTATGGCTACACCTTC. Its translation is CASSESEYYGYTF.

This sequence joins TRBV29-1 and TRBJ1-2, with 9 nucleotides matching TRBD1. This CDR3 has 15 residues. The germline V gene encodes CDR1 SQVTM and CDR2 ANQGSEA. After removal of 5 bases from V and 0 bases from J, the junction contained 7 bases not matched to a gene. The CDR3 reads CSVLQGASANYGYTF. The CDR3 bases are TGCAGCGTTCTACAGGGGGCCTCAGCTAACTATGGCTACACCTTC.

The chain has TRBV5-6 and TRBJ1-4, with TRBD1 identical over 11 bases. The germline V gene encodes CDR1 SGHDT and CDR2 YYEEEE. V lost 4 bases to trimming and J lost 6 bases; unmatched junction nucleotides: 8. The CDR3 runs 16 residues. CDR3 sequence (DNA): TGTGCCAGCAGCCCCGGACAGGGGGCAACCTATGAAAAACTGTTTTTT. This codes for CASSPGQGATYEKLFF.